Included here is one T cell receptor (beta chain) sequence, with context. What it binds is unknown. The sample comes from a study of cytomegalovirus exposure and HLA in healthy donors. Study findings and constraints: Later on, a genetic analysis was performed. It linked a missense variant in DCLRE1C with V- and J-gene trimming of TCR beta. Association with HLA alleles at 0.05 false discovery rate was found for roughly 17,000 TCR beta sequences in a later analysis. A classifier reportedly called cytomegalovirus status with high sensitivity and specificity.

It was with 60 Vbeta and 13 Jbeta primers that the PCR ran. Measured with immunoSEQ multiplex PCR; TCRdb has only the in-frame clones, and not every one. The sample has under 200,000 clones; about four fifths are singletons. Sequenced: PBMCs. This TCR came from a woman aged 18 to 35 in good health and CMV-seronegative.

The CDR3 nucleotides are TGTGCCAGCTCACCAGTAGGGAGGTGGGAAGCTTTCTTT. As protein: CASSPVGRWEAFF. The V call is TRBV18, the J call TRBJ1-1; no clear D gene. Germline values: CDR1 KGHSH, CDR2 LQKENI. This CDR3 is built from 13 residues. V dropped 2 bases and J dropped 8 bases, with 12 bases sitting between them.